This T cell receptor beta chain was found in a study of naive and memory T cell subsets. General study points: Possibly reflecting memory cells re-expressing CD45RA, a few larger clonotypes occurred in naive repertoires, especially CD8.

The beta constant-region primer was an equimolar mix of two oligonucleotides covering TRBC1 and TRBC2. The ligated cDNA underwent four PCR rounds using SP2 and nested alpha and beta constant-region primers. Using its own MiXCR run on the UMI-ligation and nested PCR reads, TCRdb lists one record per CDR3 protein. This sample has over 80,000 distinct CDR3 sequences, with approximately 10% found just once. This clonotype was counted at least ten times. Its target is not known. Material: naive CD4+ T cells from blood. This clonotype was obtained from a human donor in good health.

CDR3 residues: CASTLRYRAAGNEQFF. Here the CDR3 DNA reads TGTGCCAGCACCCTGCGTTACCGTGCTGCGGGGAATGAGCAGTTCTTC. The chain has TRBV2 and TRBJ2-1; TRBD2 might be the D (6 bases). The CDR3 has 16 amino acids. V lost 7 bases and J lost 7, with 23 bases in between. Looked up from germline, CDR1 is SNHLY and CDR2 is FYNNEI.